The rows below give T cell receptor beta chains drawn from one sample of a study of T-cell reconstitution after alpha-beta-depleted transplantation in children. Each CDR3 protein gets one entry after TCRdb re-called the PCR reads with MiXCR. The sample consists of a few hundred thousand distinct CDR3 sequences, 11% of them appearing once. The material was peripheral blood, obtained 180 days after TCRalphabeta/CD19-depleted stem cell transplant. Receptor source: a male patient aged 2-15 years who had a stem cell transplant for chronic granulomatous disease, so the T cells may come from the graft donor. CDR3s include the opening cysteine and the closing phenylalanine or tryptophan. Fields, in order: V gene, D gene, J gene, clone size, CDR3 DNA, CDR3 protein. D genes are given only for firm matches. Expanded clones are given a class, and other clones once, few, many or no size at all.

TRBV7-9	TRBD1	TRBJ2-2	many	TGTGCCATCCGGGACAGGGGTAACGGGGAGCTGTTTTTT	CAIRDRGNGELFF
TRBV20-1	NA	TRBJ2-2	many	TGCAGTGCTAGACCTAAGGGCGGCACCGGGGAGCTGTTTTTT	CSARPKGGTGELFF
TRBV6-1	TRBD1	TRBJ1-6	NA	TGTGCCAGCAGTGAAATCCGGGACAGCACACCCCTCCACTTT	CASSEIRDSTPLHF
TRBV20-1	NA	TRBJ2-2	many	TGCAGTGCTAGAGATTTCACCGGGGAGCTGTTTTTT	CSARDFTGELFF
TRBV25-1	NA	TRBJ2-1	few	TGTGCCAGCAGCCCACCTACGGGAACCTACAATGAGCAGTTCTTC	CASSPPTGTYNEQFF
TRBV12-3/TRBV12-4	TRBD2	TRBJ2-3	many	TGTGCCAGCAGTCCAAGGGACTACCAAACGCAGTATTTT	CASSPRDYQTQYF
TRBV5-1	TRBD1	TRBJ2-1	many	TGCGCCAGCAGCTCGGGACAGGGGGGCAATGAGCAGTTCTTC	CASSSGQGGNEQFF
TRBV5-1	NA	TRBJ2-5	many	TGCGCCAGCAGCTTGAAGCTCCTAGGACAAGAGACCCAGTACTTC	CASSLKLLGQETQYF
TRBV6-1	TRBD2	TRBJ2-1	few	TGTGCCAGCAGTGAACGCCGACTAGCGGGAGGATATTATGAGCAGTTCTTC	CASSERRLAGGYYEQFF
TRBV11-2	TRBD2	TRBJ2-1	many	TGTGCCAGCAGGCGTATCACTAGCGGGAGAGATGAGCAGTTCTTC	CASRRITSGRDEQFF
TRBV5-6	NA	TRBJ2-7	many	TGTGCCAGCAGCTCGGCTCAGGACTTTAGTTCCTACGAGCAGTACTTC	CASSSAQDFSSYEQYF
TRBV29-1	TRBD2	TRBJ2-3	many	TGCAGCGTTTGGGCGGGAGGAGATACGCAGTATTTT	CSVWAGGDTQYF
TRBV29-1	NA	TRBJ2-7	many	TGCAGCGTTGAAGCACCCAACAGCTACGAGCAGTACTTC	CSVEAPNSYEQYF